The 30 T cell receptor beta chains below come from one sample, sequenced in a study of T cells after yellow fever vaccination (dated by TCRdb to about 2019). The library was prepared using 5' RACE. TCRdb names Illumina HiSeq 2500 as the instrument used. The raw public reads went through TCRdb reprocessing: fastp at Q25, MiXCR clone calling, in-frame beta chains kept. Every entry covers one CDR3 protein and lists the most common genes and DNA from its rows. The sample table shows about 50,000 distinct CDR3 sequences, and roughly 7.4% are seen once. The ten largest clones take up 28% of the sample. The sample's treatment or condition label is to be understood as: live attenuated yellow fever vaccine strain. The specimen was CD8+ T cells sorted from PBMCs, collected around 14 days after the first yellow fever vaccination. The receptor source for this set is a man between 18 and 29 years old who received the YFV17D yellow fever vaccine.

This clonotype was picked up many times. V and J are TRBV25-1 and TRBJ2-1; 10 nucleotides line up with TRBD2. This CDR3 comprises 14 residues. The J segment lost 4 bases and the V segment lost 5 bases, leaving 2 bases of the junction unmatched. CDR1 is MGHDK and CDR2 is SYGVNS in the germline V gene. CDR3 coding DNA: TGTGCCAGCAGTCTTAGCGGGGGGTACAATGAGCAGTTCTTC. It specifies CASSLSGGYNEQFF. The complete variable domain, with remaining parts taken from reference TRBV25-1 and TRBJ2-1, reads EADIYQTPRYLVIGTGKKITLECSQTMGHDKMYWYQQDPGMELHLIHYSYGVNSTEKGDLSSESTVSRIRTEHFPLTLESARPSHTSQYLCASSLSGGYNEQFFGPGTRLTVL.

This clonotype was observed a handful of times. The chain recombines TRBV6-2 or TRBV6-3 with TRBJ2-5; no clear D. Per the germline V gene, CDR1 is MNHEY and CDR2 is SVGEGT. CDR3 length equals 11 residues. With 4 bases removed from V and 5 bases from J, the gap between germline ends came to 5 bases. CDR3 DNA sequence: TGTGCCAGCAGTTCCCTCGAGACCCAGTACTTC. Translation gives CASSSLETQYF.

This clonotype was recorded at least ten times. The chain is built from TRBV6-5 and TRBJ1-2; no clear D gene. The V end lost 0 bases, the J end lost 4 bases, and 18 bases lay between the germline ends. The CDR3 contains 17 residues. CDR1 and CDR2 from the germline V gene are MNHEY and SVGAGI. CDR3 protein: CASSYSTIRLEGYGYTF. CDR3 DNA: TGTGCCAGCAGTTACTCAACTATAAGGTTGGAGGGCTATGGCTACACCTTC.

This clonotype was recorded at least ten times. The rearrangement joins TRBV10-3 to TRBJ2-3, with 11 bases lining up with TRBD1. The J segment lost 6 bases and the V segment lost 0 bases, leaving 5 bases of the junction unmatched. Germline CDR1 ENHRY, CDR2 SYGVKD. This CDR3 has 16 residues. CDR3 DNA sequence: TGTGCCATCAGTGAGTCAGGGACAGGGGGAATTGATACGCAGTATTTT. This translates into CAISESGTGGIDTQYF.

This chain links TRBV20-1 with TRBJ2-1; the D gene is possibly TRBD1 (7 bases). CDR1 is DFQATT and CDR2 is SNEGSKA in the germline V gene (reference sequence). V was pared by 5 bases and J by 6 bases, with 17 bases between. The CDR3 spans 14 residues. The CDR3 sequence is CSACDRDSVNEQFF. Written as DNA, the CDR3 is TGCAGTGCTTGTGACAGGGACTCGGTCAATGAGCAGTTCTTC.

This clonotype occurred many times. The chain has TRBV4-2 and TRBJ1-2, with 11 nucleotides matching TRBD1. The CDR3 has 16 residues. CDR1 LGHNA and CDR2 YNFKEQ come from the germline V gene. The V segment lost 6 bases and the J segment 4 bases; nucleotides outside the gene matches: 10. The CDR3 spells CASREPGQGVTYGYTF. The CDR3 region has the DNA TGTGCCAGCAGAGAACCGGGACAGGGGGTAACCTATGGCTACACCTTC.

Ten or more counts support this clonotype. The chain links TRBV7-9 to TRBJ2-2, with D tentatively TRBD1 or TRBD2 (5 bases each). Germline CDR1 is SEHNR and CDR2 is FQNEAQ (reference sequence). This CDR3 contains 17 residues. Between the trimmed V and J ends, which lost 7 bases and 3 bases, there was a span of 21 bases. CDR3 sequence (DNA): TGTGCCAGCACCTCCTCGAGGGGTTTTCTGTACACCGGGGAGCTGTTTTTT. Its protein product is CASTSSRGFLYTGELFF.

Many counts were recorded for this clonotype. The rearrangement joins TRBV7-9 to TRBJ2-7, with no clear D. Germline-derived CDR1 and CDR2 are SEHNR and FQNEAQ (reference sequence). CDR3 length equals 13 residues. Trimming shortened V by 5 bases and J by 3 bases, and 11 bases separated the two germline ends. The CDR3 reads CASSPLADYEQYF. CDR3 DNA sequence: TGTGCCAGCAGCCCTCTTGCGGACTACGAGCAGTACTTC.

A few counts support this clonotype. This chain uses TRBV6-1 with TRBJ2-1; 8 nucleotides align to TRBD2. V lost 9 bases to trimming and J lost 5 bases; unmatched junction nucleotides: 12. CDR3 length: 15 amino acids. Germline V gene lookup returns CDR1 MNHNS and CDR2 SASEGT. As DNA, the CDR3 is TGTGCCAGTTACCAAGCGGGGGAGAACCACAATGAGCAGTTCTTC. Translating gives CASYQAGENHNEQFF.

This clonotype has ten or more counts. This chain joins TRBV24-1 and TRBJ2-1, with D maybe TRBD2 (6 bases). The CDR3 runs 14 residues. Per germline, CDR1 KGHDR and CDR2 SFDVKD. V was clipped by 7 bases and J by 3 bases, with 12 bases between them. The CDR3 sequence is CATSAGRGYNEQFF. The CDR3 DNA follows: TGTGCCACCAGCGCCGGGCGGGGCTACAATGAGCAGTTCTTC.

The table lists this clonotype with many counts. The chain uses TRBV4-3 and TRBJ2-7; TRBD1 aligns across 8 bases. Germline V gene lookup returns CDR1 LGHNA and CDR2 YSLEER. The CDR3 has 13 residues. V trimming: 4 bases; J trimming: 4 bases; junction bases outside the gene matches: 3. DNA of the CDR3: TGCGCCAGCAGCCTTCGACAGGGGTACGAGCAGTACTTC. Amino acid sequence: CASSLRQGYEQYF.

The chain has TRBV5-6 and TRBJ1-1; the D gene is possibly TRBD1 (6 bases). This CDR3 has 17 residues. The V end lost 0 bases, the J end lost 0 bases, and 15 bases lay between the germline ends. Germline assignment: CDR1 SGHDT and CDR2 YYEEEE. The CDR3 nucleotides are TGTGCCAGCAGCTTGGGTGGGGGCCGCTCCTTGAACACTGAAGCTTTCTTT. This gives the protein CASSLGGGRSLNTEAFF.

This clonotype showed up many times. This chain links TRBV4-3 with TRBJ2-1, with 7 bases identical to TRBD2. The germline V gene encodes CDR1 LGHNA and CDR2 YSLEER. With 2 bases clipped from V and 7 bases from J, the junction kept 5 bases outside the gene matches. This CDR3 has 14 residues. In nucleotides, the CDR3 is TGCGCCAGCAGCCAACTTAACGGGGGGAATGAGCAGTTCTTC. Translated: CASSQLNGGNEQFF.

This clonotype was detected ten times or more. This chain connects TRBV21-1 to TRBJ2-2; the listed D gene, TRBD1, was not tested against the DNA. TRBV21-1 is reported as a pseudogene. The CDR3 length is 17 residues. CDR3 residues: CASSNRDRSTNTGELFF. Written as DNA, the CDR3 is TGTGCCAGCAGCAACCGGGACAGGAGCACGAACACCGGGGAGCTGTTTTTT.

This clonotype was counted at least ten times. The chain is built from TRBV11-2 and TRBJ1-1; weak D call: TRBD1 (6 bases). Germline values: CDR1 SGHAT, CDR2 FQNNGV. Trimming shortened V by 5 bases and J by 1 base, and 17 bases separated the two germline ends. The CDR3 spans 16 residues. CDR3 coding DNA: TGTGCCAGCAGCGGGTACGAGGGGGGCACGAACACTGAAGCTTTCTTT. This encodes CASSGYEGGTNTEAFF.

Worth noting for this clonotype: Germline is not matched at one junction end, which may reflect a read error. The chain couples TRBV30 to TRBJ2-7, with TRBD1 identical over 10 bases. The CDR3 loop spans 14 amino acids. Germline CDR1 is GTSNPN and CDR2 is SVGIG (reference sequence). The CDR3 nucleotides are TGTGCCTGGGAACCGGGACAGGGGCTTTACGAGCAGCACTTC. It encodes CAWEPGQGLYEQHF.

This clonotype came up many times. CDR3 protein: CASSQGGTTGTEAFF. The DNA for the CDR3 is TGCGCCAGCAGCCAAGGGGGAACTACTGGCACTGAAGCTTTCTTT. V usage is TRBV4-1 and J usage is TRBJ1-1, with D uncertain. There are 15 residues in the CDR3. Germline V gives CDR1 MGHRA, CDR2 YSYEKL. Trimming took off 1 base at V and 4 bases at J, with 13 bases between the two ends.

This clonotype was detected many times. The chain employs TRBV7-8 and TRBJ1-1, with unresolved D. Germline-derived CDR1 and CDR2 are SGHVS and FQNEAQ. This CDR3 is built from 16 residues. Trimming removed 6 bases at V and 6 bases at J, with 23 bases between. The chain's CDR3 is CASSHIVQTGVAEAFF. CDR3 sequence (DNA): TGTGCCAGCAGTCATATCGTACAGACTGGGGTAGCTGAAGCTTTCTTT.

This clonotype has ten or more counts. This sequence joins TRBV7-2 and TRBJ2-1, with D possibly being TRBD1 or TRBD2 (5 bases each). CDR1 is SGHTA, CDR2 FQGNSA, per germline. Between the trimmed V and J ends, which lost 4 bases and 2 bases, there was a span of 12 bases. CDR3 length: 15 amino acids. This chain's CDR3 is CASSYHRDPYNEQFF. The CDR3 region has the DNA TGTGCCAGCAGCTACCACCGGGACCCCTACAATGAGCAGTTCTTC.

Turning to this clonotype: Just one base apart from a much larger clone, this may be a read error. The CDR3 here is CDSSPPSFDSQETQYF. The DNA for the CDR3 is TGCGACAGCAGCCCCCCCTCATTTGACAGCCAAGAGACCCAGTACTTC. V is TRBV4-3 and J is TRBJ2-5; D is perhaps TRBD1 (5 bases). The CDR3 loop spans 16 amino acids. Germline V gene data show CDR1 as LGHNA and CDR2 as YSLEER.

This clonotype was recorded at least ten times. The rearrangement links TRBV9 to TRBJ1-1, with D perhaps matching TRBD1 (5 bases). The germline V and J ends were trimmed by 2 bases and 4 bases, with 9 bases remaining between them. The CDR3 loop spans 13 amino acids. Germline V gene data show CDR1 as SGDLS and CDR2 as YYNGEE. The DNA for the CDR3 is TGTGCCAGCAGCGTTGGGGGTCGCACTGAAGCTTTCTTT. Protein sequence: CASSVGGRTEAFF.

This clonotype came up many times. The rearrangement joins TRBV20-1 to TRBJ2-7; TRBD2 aligns across 14 bases. From germline, CDR1 is DFQATT and CDR2 SNEGSKA (reference sequence). Germline trimming cut 0 bases from V and 7 bases from J; bases unmatched to any gene: 2. The CDR3 has 14 residues. CDR3 DNA: TGCAGTGCTAGAGAGGGACTAGCGGGGGTTGAGCAGTACGTC. Its protein is CSAREGLAGVEQYV.

Details on this clonotype: A read error is possible here, since a much larger clone lies one base away. The chain has TRBV18 and TRBJ2-3, with D perhaps TRBD2 (5 bases). V shed 3 bases and J shed 6 bases, with 16 bases lying between them. The CDR3 is 15 amino acids. The V gene's germline CDR1 is KGHSH and CDR2 LQKENI. CDR3 sequence: CASSPKVGADDTQYF. The CDR3 bases are TGTGCCAGCTCACCCAAAGTCGGAGCGGATGATACGCAGTATTTT.

This clonotype was seen repeatedly, ten times or more. This rearrangement joins TRBV12-3 or TRBV12-4 to TRBJ1-2; no clear D gene. The CDR3 extends over 14 amino acids. Trimming pared 3 bases from V and 2 bases from J, leaving 10 bases between. This chain's CDR3 is CASSFYLGNYGYTF. The CDR3 region has the DNA TGTGCCAGCAGTTTCTACCTGGGAAACTATGGCTACACCTTC.

At least ten counts were recorded for this clonotype. The rearrangement joins TRBV13 to TRBJ1-1, with unresolved D. V dropped 1 base and J dropped 2 bases, with 11 bases sitting between them. Germline lookup yields CDR1 PRHDT and CDR2 FYEKMQ (reference sequence). The CDR3 length is 15 residues. CDR3 bases: TGTGCCAGCAGCTTAGAAAGGACGGTAAACACTGAAGCTTTCTTT. It codes for CASSLERTVNTEAFF.

This clonotype was detected many times. The genes are TRBV4-3 and TRBJ1-1; no definite D call. V was trimmed by 3 bases and J by 4 bases, leaving 9 bases between them. The CDR3 totals 13 residues. Germline lookup yields CDR1 LGHNA and CDR2 YSLEER. Here the CDR3 DNA reads TGCGCCAGCAGCCACTCAAAGGCCACTGAAGCTTTCTTT. This encodes CASSHSKATEAFF.

V is TRBV19 and J is TRBJ2-2; D possibly corresponds to TRBD2 (5 bases). The CDR3 has 17 amino acids. In germline, CDR1 is LNHDA, CDR2 SQIVND (reference sequence). Between the trimmed V and J ends, which lost 5 bases and 6 bases, there was a span of 22 bases. Written as DNA, the CDR3 is TGTGCCAGTAGTCCCCAAGGAGGCAGATTGTACGCCGGGGAGCTGTTTTTT. Translation: CASSPQGGRLYAGELFF.

This clonotype was seen at least ten times. The V and J genes are TRBV5-1 and TRBJ2-3; D is unresolved. Germline values: CDR1 SGHRS, CDR2 YFSETQ. V lost 0 bases, J lost 2 bases, and 7 bases lay in between. The CDR3 contains 14 residues. CDR3 loop: CASSLVQNTDTQYF. CDR3 DNA: TGCGCCAGCAGCTTGGTTCAGAACACAGATACGCAGTATTTT.

This clonotype was recorded at least ten times. The J gene is TRBJ2-5, the V gene TRBV19, with TRBD2 matching over 13 bases. The trim removed 6 bases at V and 5 bases at J, leaving 6 bases unmatched. The CDR3 contains 15 residues. Looked up from germline, CDR1 is LNHDA and CDR2 is SQIVND (reference sequence). Here the CDR3 DNA reads TGTGCCAGTAGCTTGACTAGCGGGGGGTTTGAGACCCAGTACTTC. Translation gives CASSLTSGGFETQYF.

This clonotype showed up just a few times. V is TRBV19 and J is TRBJ2-1; TRBD2 aligns across 9 bases. The J segment lost 1 base and the V segment lost 1 base, leaving 2 bases of the junction unmatched. Germline values: CDR1 LNHDA, CDR2 SQIVND (reference sequence). The CDR3 is 16 residues long. The CDR3 nucleotides are TGTGCCAGTAGTATAGGGAGCGGGGGGTCCTACAATGAGCAGTTCTTC. It codes for CASSIGSGGSYNEQFF.